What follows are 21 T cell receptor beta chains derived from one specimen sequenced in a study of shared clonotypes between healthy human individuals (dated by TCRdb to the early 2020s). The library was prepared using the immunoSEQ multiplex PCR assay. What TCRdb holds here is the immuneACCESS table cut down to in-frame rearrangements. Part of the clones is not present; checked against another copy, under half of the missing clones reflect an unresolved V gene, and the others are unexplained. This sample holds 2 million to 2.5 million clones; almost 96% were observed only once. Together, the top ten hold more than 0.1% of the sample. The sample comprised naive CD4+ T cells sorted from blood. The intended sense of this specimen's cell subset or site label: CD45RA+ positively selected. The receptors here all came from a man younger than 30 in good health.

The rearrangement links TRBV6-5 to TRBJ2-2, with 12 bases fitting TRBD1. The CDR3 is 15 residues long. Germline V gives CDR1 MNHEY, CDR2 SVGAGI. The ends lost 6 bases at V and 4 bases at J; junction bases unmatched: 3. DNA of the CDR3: TGTGCCAGCAGGGGACAGGGGGCAACCACCGGGGAGCTGTTTTTT. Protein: CASRGQGATTGELFF.

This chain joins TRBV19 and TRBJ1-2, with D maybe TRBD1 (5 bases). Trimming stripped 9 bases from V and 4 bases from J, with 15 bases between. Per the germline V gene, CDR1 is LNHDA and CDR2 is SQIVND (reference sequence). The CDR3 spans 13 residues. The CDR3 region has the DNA TGTGCCAGCCGACAGCATACATTCTATGGCTACACCTTC. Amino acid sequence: CASRQHTFYGYTF.

CDR3 nucleotides: TGTGCCAGCAGTGTCGGTCACATGGCAGGCACTGAAGCTTTCTTT. This translates into CASSVGHMAGTEAFF. This chain joins TRBV25-1 and TRBJ1-1; no firm D call. Trimming shortened V by 4 bases and J by 4 bases, and 16 bases separated the two germline ends. The CDR3 is 15 amino acids. Germline CDR1 MGHDK, CDR2 SYGVNS.

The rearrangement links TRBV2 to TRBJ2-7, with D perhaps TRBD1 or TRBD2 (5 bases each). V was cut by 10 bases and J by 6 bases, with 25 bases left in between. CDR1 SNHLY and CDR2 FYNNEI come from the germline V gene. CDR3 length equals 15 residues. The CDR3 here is CANSGTPGTRGEQYF. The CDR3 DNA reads TGTGCCAATTCCGGGACGCCCGGGACCCGGGGCGAGCAGTACTTC. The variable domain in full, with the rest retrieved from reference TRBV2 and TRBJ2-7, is EPEVTQTPSHQVTQMGQEVILRCVPISNHLYFYWYRQILGQKVEFLVSFYNNEISEKSEIFDDQFSVERPDGSNFTLKIRSTKLEDSAMYFCANSGTPGTRGEQYFGPGTRLTVT.

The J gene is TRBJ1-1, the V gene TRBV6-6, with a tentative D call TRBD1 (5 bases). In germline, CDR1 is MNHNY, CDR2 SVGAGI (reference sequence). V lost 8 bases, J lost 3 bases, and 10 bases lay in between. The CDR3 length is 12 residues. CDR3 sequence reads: CASRGADTEAFF. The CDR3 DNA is TGTGCCAGCCGGGGCGCGGACACTGAAGCTTTCTTT.

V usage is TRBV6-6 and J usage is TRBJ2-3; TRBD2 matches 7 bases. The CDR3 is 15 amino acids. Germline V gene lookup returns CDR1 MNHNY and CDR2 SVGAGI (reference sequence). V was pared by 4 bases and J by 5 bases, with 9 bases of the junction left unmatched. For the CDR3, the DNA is TGTGCCAGCAGTTCCGTCCTGGGAGGGGAAGATACGCAGTATTTT. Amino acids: CASSSVLGGEDTQYF.

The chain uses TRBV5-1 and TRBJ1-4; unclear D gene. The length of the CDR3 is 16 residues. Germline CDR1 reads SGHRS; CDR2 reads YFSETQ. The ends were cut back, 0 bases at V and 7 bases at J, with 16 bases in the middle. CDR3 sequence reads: CASSLGKSPLGEKLFF. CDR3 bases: TGCGCCAGCAGCTTGGGGAAGAGCCCTTTAGGTGAAAAACTGTTTTTT.

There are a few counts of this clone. CDR3 sequence reads: CASSFSTGFSNEQFF. The CDR3 DNA is TGTGCCAGCAGCTTCAGCACAGGGTTCAGCAATGAGCAGTTCTTC. The chain couples TRBV11-2 to TRBJ2-1, with D maybe TRBD1 (6 bases). Trimming cost V 3 bases and J 6 bases, with 15 bases left between them. Germline V gene lookup returns CDR1 SGHAT and CDR2 FQNNGV. The length of the CDR3 is 15 residues.

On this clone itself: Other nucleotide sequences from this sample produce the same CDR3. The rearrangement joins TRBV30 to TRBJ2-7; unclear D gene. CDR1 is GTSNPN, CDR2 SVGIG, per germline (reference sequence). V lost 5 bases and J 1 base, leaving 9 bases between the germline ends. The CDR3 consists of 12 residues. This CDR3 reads CAWGRGSYEQYF. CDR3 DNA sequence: TGTGCCTGGGGACGTGGGTCCTACGAGCAGTACTTC.

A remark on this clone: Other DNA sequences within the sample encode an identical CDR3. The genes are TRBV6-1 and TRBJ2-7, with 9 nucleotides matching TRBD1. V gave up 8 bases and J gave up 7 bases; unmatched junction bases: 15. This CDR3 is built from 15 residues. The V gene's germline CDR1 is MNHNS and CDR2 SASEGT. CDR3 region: CASSENPGQGREQYF. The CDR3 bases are TGTGCCAGCTCGGAGAATCCGGGACAGGGCAGGGAGCAGTACTTC.

In nucleotides, the CDR3 is TGTGCCATCAGTGTCGGCACGGCGGGGGAAAGCTACACCTTC. Its protein product is CAISVGTAGESYTF. The J gene is TRBJ1-2, the V gene TRBV10-3, with TRBD1 as a possible D gene (5 bases). The V end was cut by 4 bases, the J end by 9 bases, with 18 bases between. Germline V lookup: CDR1 ENHRY, CDR2 SYGVKD. There are 14 residues in the CDR3.

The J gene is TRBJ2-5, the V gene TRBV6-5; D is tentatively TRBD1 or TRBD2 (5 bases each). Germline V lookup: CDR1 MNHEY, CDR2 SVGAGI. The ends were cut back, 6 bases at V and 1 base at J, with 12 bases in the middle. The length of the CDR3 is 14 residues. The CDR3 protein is CASSAGTRQETQYF. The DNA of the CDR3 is TGTGCCAGCAGCGCCGGGACCCGCCAAGAGACCCAGTACTTC.

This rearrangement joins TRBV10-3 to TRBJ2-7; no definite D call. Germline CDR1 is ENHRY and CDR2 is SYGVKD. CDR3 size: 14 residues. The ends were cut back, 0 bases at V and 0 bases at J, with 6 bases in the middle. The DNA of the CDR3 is TGTGCCATCAGTGAGTCGGTATACTCCTACGAGCAGTACTTC. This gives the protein CAISESVYSYEQYF.

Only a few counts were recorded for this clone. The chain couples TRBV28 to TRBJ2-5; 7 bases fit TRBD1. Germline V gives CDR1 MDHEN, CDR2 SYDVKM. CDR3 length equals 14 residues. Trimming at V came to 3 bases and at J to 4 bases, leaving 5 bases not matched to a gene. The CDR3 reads CASSLRQGVETQYF. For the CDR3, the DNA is TGTGCCAGCAGTTTGCGGCAGGGGGTAGAGACCCAGTACTTC. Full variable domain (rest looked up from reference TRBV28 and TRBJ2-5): DVKVTQSSRYLVKRTGEKVFLECVQDMDHENMFWYRQDPGLGLRLIYFSYDVKMKEKGDIPEGYSVSREKKERFSLILESASTNQTSMYLCASSLRQGVETQYFGPGTRLLVL.

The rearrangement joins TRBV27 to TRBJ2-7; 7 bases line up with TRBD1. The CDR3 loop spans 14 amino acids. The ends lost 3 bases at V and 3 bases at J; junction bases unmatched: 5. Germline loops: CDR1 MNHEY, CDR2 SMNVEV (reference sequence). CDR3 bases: TGTGCCAGCAGTTTGAGAGACAGGGACTACGAGCAGTACTTC. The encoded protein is CASSLRDRDYEQYF.

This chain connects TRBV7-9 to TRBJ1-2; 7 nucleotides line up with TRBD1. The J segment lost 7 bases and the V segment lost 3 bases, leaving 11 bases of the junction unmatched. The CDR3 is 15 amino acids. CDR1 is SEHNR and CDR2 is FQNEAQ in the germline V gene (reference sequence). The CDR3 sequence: CASSFLQTGTSGYTF. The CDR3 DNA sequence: TGTGCCAGCAGCTTCCTTCAGACAGGGACTTCTGGCTACACCTTC. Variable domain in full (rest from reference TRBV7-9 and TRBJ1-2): DTGVSQNPRHKITKRGQNVTFRCDPISEHNRLYWYRQTLGQGPEFLTYFQNEAQLEKSRLLSDRFSAERPKGSFSTLEIQRTEQGDSAMYLCASSFLQTGTSGYTFGSGTRLTVV.

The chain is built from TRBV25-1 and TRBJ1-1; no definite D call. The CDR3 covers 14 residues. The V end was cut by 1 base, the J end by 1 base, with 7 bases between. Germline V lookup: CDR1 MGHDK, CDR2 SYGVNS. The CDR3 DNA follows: TGTGCCAGCAGTGAATCTGGGAGGAACACTGAAGCTTTCTTT. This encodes CASSESGRNTEAFF.

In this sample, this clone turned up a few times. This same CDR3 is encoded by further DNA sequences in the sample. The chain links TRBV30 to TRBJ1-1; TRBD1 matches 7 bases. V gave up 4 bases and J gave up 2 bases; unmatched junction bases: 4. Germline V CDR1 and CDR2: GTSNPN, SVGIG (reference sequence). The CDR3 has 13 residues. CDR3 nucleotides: TGTGCCTGGAATGGACAGGTTAACACTGAAGCTTTCTTT. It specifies CAWNGQVNTEAFF.

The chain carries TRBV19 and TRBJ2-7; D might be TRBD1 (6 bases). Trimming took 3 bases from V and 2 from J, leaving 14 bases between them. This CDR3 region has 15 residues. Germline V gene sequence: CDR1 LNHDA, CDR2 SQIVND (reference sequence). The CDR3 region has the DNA TGTGCCAGTAGTATCTTCGGGACACCGGCCTACGAGCAGTACTTC. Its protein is CASSIFGTPAYEQYF.

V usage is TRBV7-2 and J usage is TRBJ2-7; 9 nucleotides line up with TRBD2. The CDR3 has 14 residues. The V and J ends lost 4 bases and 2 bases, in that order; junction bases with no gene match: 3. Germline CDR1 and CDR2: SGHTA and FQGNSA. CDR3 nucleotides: TGTGCCAGCAGCTCAGCGGGGGGACCCTACGAGCAGTACTTC. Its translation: CASSSAGGPYEQYF.

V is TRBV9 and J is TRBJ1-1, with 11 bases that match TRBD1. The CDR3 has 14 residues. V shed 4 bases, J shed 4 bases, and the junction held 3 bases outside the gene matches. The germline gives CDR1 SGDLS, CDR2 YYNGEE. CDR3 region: CASSRGQGVTEAFF. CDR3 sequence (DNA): TGTGCCAGCAGCCGGGGACAGGGGGTCACTGAAGCTTTCTTT.